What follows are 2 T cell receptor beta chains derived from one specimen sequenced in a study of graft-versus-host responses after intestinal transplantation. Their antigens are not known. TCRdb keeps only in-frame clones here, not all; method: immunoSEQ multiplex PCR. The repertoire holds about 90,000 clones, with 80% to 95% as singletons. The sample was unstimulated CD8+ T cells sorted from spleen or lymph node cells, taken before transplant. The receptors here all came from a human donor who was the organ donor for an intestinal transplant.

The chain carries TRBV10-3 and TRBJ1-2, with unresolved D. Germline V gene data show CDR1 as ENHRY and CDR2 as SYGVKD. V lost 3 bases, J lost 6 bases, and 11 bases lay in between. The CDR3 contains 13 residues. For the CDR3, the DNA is TGTGCCATCAGTGACCCGACTGGAGATGGCTACACCTTC. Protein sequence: CAISDPTGDGYTF.

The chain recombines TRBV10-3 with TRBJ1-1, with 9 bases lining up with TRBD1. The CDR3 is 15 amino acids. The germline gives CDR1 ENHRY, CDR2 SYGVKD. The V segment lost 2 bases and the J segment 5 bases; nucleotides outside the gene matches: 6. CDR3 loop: CAISEQGTGQTEAFF. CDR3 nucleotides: TGTGCCATCAGTGAGCAAGGGACAGGGCAGACTGAAGCTTTCTTT.